This T cell receptor beta chain was retrieved from a study of beta chain features in type 1 diabetes. Study-wide results and limits: Type 1 diabetes patients had moderately but significantly shorter TCRB CDR3s in all four CD4+ subsets. cDNA-based reads could over-represent cells with high TCR expression. It was among patients, rather than healthy donors, that naive, central memory and Treg TCRB repertoires appeared more similar.

This CDR3 region has 19 residues. Per germline, CDR1 SEHNR and CDR2 FQNEAQ (reference sequence). The V gene lost 5 bases and the J gene lost 4 bases, with 27 bases spanning the gap. Investigators reverse transcribed all isolated RNA, so they sequenced expressed TCRB transcripts. Deep immunoSEQ sequencing covered naive, central memory and regulatory T cell samples. This table comes from immunoSEQ multiplex PCR, and its TCRdb copy is limited to in-frame clones, with some not included. The profile shows about 360,000 clones, roughly an eighth of them singletons. To note about this clone: As yet, its antigen is unknown.

The chain joins TRBV7-9 to TRBJ1-5; D call uncertain. This TCR was sampled from a man younger than 35 in good health. Source material: naive CD4+ T cells from blood. Written as DNA, the CDR3 is TGTGCCAGCAGCCTCCTTCGTGGAGGGTTCCCTGCTAGAAATCAGCCCCAGCATTTT. Its protein is CASSLLRGGFPARNQPQHF.